A selection of T cell receptor beta chains follows, all from one sample in a study of vaccination effects on CD4 cells after COVID-19. No antigen has been assigned to these receptors. Generated by immunoSEQ multiplex PCR, the TCRdb table keeps only in-frame clones and is missing some. Here the sample spans approximately 83,000 clones, more than 60% being singletons. The sequenced sample was CD4+ T cells from PBMCs cultured with HCoV-OC43 spike peptides, obtained after COVID-19 vaccination. The receptors originated from a human donor who received a COVID-19 vaccine. CDR3s include the opening cysteine and the closing phenylalanine or tryptophan. The D gene is left open where the match is weak. Expanded clones are given a class, and other clones once, few, many or no size at all.

TRBV2	TRBJ2-2	-	TRBD2	TGTGCCAGCAGGCTCATTCCTAGCGGGGGATACACCGGGGAGCTGTTTTTT	CASRLIPSGGYTGELFF
TRBV2	TRBJ1-3	-	-	TGTGCCAGCAGTGAAGCGCTTCAAGCCGGGCGAAACACCATATATTTT	CASSEALQAGRNTIYF
TRBV2	TRBJ2-2	few	TRBD1	TGTGCCAGCACAACAGACAGGGGCACCGGGGAGCTGTTTTTT	CASTTDRGTGELFF
TRBV6-2/TRBV6-3	TRBJ1-6	-	-	TGTGCCAGCAGTTTGGACAGTTATTCACCCCTCCACTTT	CASSLDSYSPLHF
TRBV29-1	TRBJ1-1	once	-	TGCAGCGGGGAGGGACAAGGGAGGGAAGCTTTCTTT	CSGEGQGREAFF
TRBV7-2	TRBJ2-4	-	-	TGTGCCAGCAGCTTAGAATCGGGAAACATTCAGTACTTC	CASSLESGNIQYF
TRBV6-5	TRBJ2-5	-	TRBD1	TGTGCCAGCAGAAACAGGGGTAATCAAGAGACCCAGTACTTC	CASRNRGNQETQYF
TRBV6-5	TRBJ1-5	-	-	TGTGCCAGCAGGGGCGGGGGGGCGCTTCAGCCCCAGCATTTT	CASRGGGALQPQHF
TRBV28	TRBJ1-1	-	-	TGTGCCAGCACTCCCCCTCCGATGCTGAACACTGAAGCTTTCTTT	CASTPPPMLNTEAFF
TRBV6-2/TRBV6-3	TRBJ2-4	-	TRBD1	TGTGCCAGCAGTTACGGGACAGGGAGCCCAAACATTCAGTACTTC	CASSYGTGSPNIQYF